This T cell receptor beta chain was obtained from a study of blood T cells in healthy people across ages. The study's findings and limits: In long-lived donors, naive CD4+ cell counts and diversity exceeded those of aged donors.

In the case of this clonotype: Antigen unknown.

Together with a sample-barcoded 5' primer, a J-beta primer mix was included in a second PCR lasting 7 to 11 cycles. TCRdb passed the 5' RACE reads through MiXCR, listing each CDR3 protein once. The sample has roughly 800,000 distinct CDR3 sequences; over 45% are singletons. Germline CDR1 is DFQATT and CDR2 is SNEGSKA (reference sequence). This CDR3 spans 15 amino acids. Trimming took 5 bases from V and 3 from J; bases not matched to a gene: 9. The chain recombines TRBV20-1 with TRBJ2-1, with 8 bases lining up with TRBD2. This clonotype was sampled from a man aged 25-45 years in good health. The sample consisted of blood. For the CDR3, the DNA is TGCAGTGCTCCTATTAGCGGGAATGACTACAATGAGCAGTTCTTC. As protein: CSAPISGNDYNEQFF.